This T cell receptor beta chain stems from a study of cytomegalovirus exposure and HLA in healthy donors. Study at large: Counted in an early data release were some 81 million unique TCRs from HLA-typed donors.

Donors showed nominal health when sampled, although they likely had unrecorded immune exposures. A word on this clone: Its specificity is unknown.

Study-level results: In vitro confirmation showed a few CMV-associated chains to be CMV antigen specific. Later analysis associated a missense DCLRE1C variant with TCR beta V- and J-gene trimming.

Amplification used 60 Vbeta primers and 13 Jbeta primers. The protocol was immunoSEQ multiplex PCR, while the TCRdb copy is restricted to in-frame clones and leaves out a portion. The repertoire holds some 200,000 clones, with 79% as singletons. The receptor comes from a girl aged 5-17 years in good health and CMV-seropositive. Sequencing was carried out using PBMCs.

CDR3 protein: CASSPRTGGDEQFF. The CDR3 region has the DNA TGTGCCAGCAGCCCCCGGACAGGGGGGGATGAGCAGTTCTTC. The V and J genes are TRBV7-8 and TRBJ2-1, with TRBD1 matching 10 bases. The V and J ends lost 5 bases and 8 bases, in that order; junction bases with no gene match: 6. The germline gives CDR1 SGHVS, CDR2 FQNEAQ. The CDR3 runs to 14 residues. Full variable domain (remainder filled in from reference TRBV7-8 and TRBJ2-1): GAGVSQSPRYKVAKRGQDVALRCDPISGHVSLFWYQQALGQGPEFLTYFQNEAQLDKSGLPSDRFFAERPEGSVSTLKIQRTQQEDSAVYLCASSPRTGGDEQFFGPGTRLTVL.